This TCR beta chain was sequenced during a study of blood T cell repertoires in COVID-19. Study as a whole: Acute-phase and convalescent COVID-19 samples originated in the United States, Italy and Spain.

The CDR3 sequence is 15 residues long. Per germline, CDR1 SGHTA and CDR2 FQGTGA. After removal of 5 bases from V and 2 bases from J, the junction contained 5 bases not matched to a gene. Per the study methods: How many nucleated cells were present was estimated from reference gene primer amplification. Produced via immunoSEQ multiplex PCR; TCRdb's table is partial and in-frame only. The D gene and trimming were derived from the DNA, and the V and J assignments and clone size from that table. The sample holds about 170,000 clones, over 70% seen once. The V call is TRBV7-3, the J call TRBJ2-7, with 11 bases lining up with TRBD1. The TCR was taken from a woman in her 70s who had recovered from COVID-19. The material sequenced was peripheral blood. This CDR3 is CASSPGTGGTYEQYF. CDR3 nucleotide sequence: TGTGCCAGCAGCCCCGGGACAGGGGGGACCTACGAGCAGTACTTC.